A selection of T cell receptor beta chains follows, all from one sample in a study of early T cells in non-severe SARS-CoV-2 infection. One entry per CDR3 protein results from TCRdb running MiXCR on the 5' RACE reads. The repertoire includes roughly 47,000 distinct CDR3 sequences, 20% to 25% of them detected once, and 4.5% to 5% sits in the top ten. The sample here was whole blood, taken at baseline. These receptor sequences come from an adult who was a healthcare worker with PCR-confirmed SARS-CoV-2 infection or an uninfected control (not recorded which). The CDR3 runs from the conserved cysteine through the conserved F or W. A D gene is named only where the DNA matches it firmly. Clone size is not always given. Where it is, it says once, few, many or a class for expanded clones.

NA TRBJ2-7 TRBV10-1 TRBD1 CASSGLRQGRDSYEQYF TGCGCCAGCAGTGGATTAAGACAGGGTAGGGATTCCTACGAGCAGTACTTC
NA TRBJ1-1 TRBV5-1 NA CASSLAAGATWSTEAFF TGCGCCAGCAGCTTGGCGGCAGGGGCTACCTGGAGCACTGAAGCTTTCTTT
few TRBJ1-6 TRBV12-5 NA CASGALSSPLHF TGTGCTAGTGGTGCGTTGAGTTCACCCCTCCACTTT
NA TRBJ2-7 TRBV30 NA CAWSDTGTSEQYF TGTGCCTGGAGTGACACCGGGACAAGCGAGCAGTACTTC
few TRBJ1-4 TRBV4-3 NA CASSQDWGQNEKLFF TGCGCCAGCAGCCAAGATTGGGGCCAGAATGAAAAACTGTTTTTT
many TRBJ1-1 TRBV24-1 NA CATSAITGEAFF TGTGCCACCAGTGCCATTACAGGAGAAGCTTTCTTT
once TRBJ2-7 TRBV11-3 TRBD1 CASSTREQGAEGEQYF TGTGCCAGCAGCACACGCGAACAGGGGGCAGAAGGCGAGCAGTACTTC
NA TRBJ2-5 TRBV29-1 TRBD2 CSVNGLAGAETQYF TGCAGCGTCAACGGACTAGCGGGGGCGGAGACCCAGTACTTC
few TRBJ1-1 TRBV29-1 NA CSVEDLTMNTEAFF TGCAGCGTTGAAGATTTGACCATGAACACTGAAGCTTTCTTT
few TRBJ2-3 TRBV25-1 NA CASSESTLAYF TGTGCCAGCAGTGAATCAACACTGGCGTATTTT
NA TRBJ2-2 TRBV12-3/TRBV12-4 NA CASSFGQGTGELFF TGTGCCAGCAGTTTTGGGCAGGGTACCGGGGAGCTGTTTTTT
few TRBJ2-5 TRBV9 TRBD1 CASSSTGMGQETQYF TGTGCCAGCAGCTCGACAGGGATGGGACAAGAGACCCAGTACTTC
NA TRBJ2-7 TRBV10-3 NA CAISESLAGDNSYEQYF TGTGCCATCAGTGAGAGTTTGGCAGGGGACAACTCCTACGAGCAGTACTTC
few TRBJ2-3 TRBV27 NA CASSPVVFGGTDTQYF TGTGCCAGCAGTCCCGTAGTTTTCGGGGGCACAGATACGCAGTATTTT
NA TRBJ1-1 TRBV20-1 NA CSARVRGPNTEAFF TGCAGTGCTAGAGTGAGGGGCCCGAACACTGAAGCTTTCTTT
NA TRBJ2-1 TRBV7-6 NA CASSFVTGISYNEQFF TGTGCCAGCAGCTTCGTCACGGGGATCTCCTACAATGAGCAGTTCTTC
NA TRBJ2-5 TRBV5-1 TRBD1 CASSMDRVRETQYF TGCGCCAGCAGCATGGACAGGGTCCGAGAGACCCAGTACTTC
few TRBJ2-1 TRBV7-8 NA CASRLRAGEKGNEQFF TGTGCCAGCAGACTAAGGGCCGGGGAGAAAGGAAATGAGCAGTTCTTC
NA TRBJ2-6 TRBV12-3/TRBV12-4 NA CASGHSGANVLTF TGTGCCAGCGGACACTCTGGGGCCAACGTCCTGACTTTC
few TRBJ1-1 TRBV7-8 NA CASSLGVGAGNTEAFF TGTGCCAGCAGCTTAGGCGTTGGGGCGGGGAACACTGAAGCTTTCTTT
NA TRBJ1-6 TRBV27 NA CASSVGMNSPLHF TGTGCCAGCAGTGTGGGTATGAATTCACCCCTCCACTTT
NA TRBJ2-3 TRBV7-6 NA CASRGPTGDTQYF TGTGCCAGCCGGGGCCCGACGGGAGATACGCAGTATTTT
few TRBJ1-1 TRBV12-3/TRBV12-4 TRBD1 CASSSPTGGRTEAFF TGTGCCAGCAGTTCACCGACAGGGGGAAGGACTGAAGCTTTCTTT
few TRBJ2-5 TRBV7-9 NA CASSRRESGETQYF TGTGCCAGCAGCCGCAGGGAGAGCGGAGAGACCCAGTACTTC
NA TRBJ2-3 TRBV6-5 NA CASSYEGWGTDTQYF TGTGCCAGCAGTTATGAGGGATGGGGCACAGATACGCAGTATTTT
few TRBJ2-5 TRBV10-3 TRBD2 CAISEDKSGGPGQPQETQYF TGTGCCATCAGTGAGGATAAGAGCGGGGGGCCGGGACAACCACAAGAGACCCAGTACTTC
NA TRBJ2-7 TRBV20-1 NA CSARSTGRDYEQYF TGCAGTGCTAGGTCGACAGGGAGGGACTACGAGCAGTACTTC
few TRBJ2-5 TRBV5-5 TRBD1 CASSSGQGETQYF TGTGCCAGCAGCTCGGGACAGGGCGAGACCCAGTACTTC
NA TRBJ2-3 TRBV7-2 NA CASSSPAGQTDTQYF TGTGCCAGCAGCTCTCCTGCGGGGCAAACAGATACGCAGTATTTT
few TRBJ2-3 TRBV7-9 TRBD1 CASSLGPGQAVSDTQYF TGTGCCAGCAGCTTAGGGCCGGGACAGGCCGTTTCAGATACGCAGTATTTT
NA TRBJ2-7 TRBV11-2 NA CASSLAPGPRYEQYF TGTGCCAGCAGCTTAGCCCCGGGACCGCGGTACGAGCAGTACTTC
once TRBJ2-7 TRBV3-1 NA CASSQPSSYEQYF TGTGCCAGCAGCCAACCAAGCTCCTACGAGCAGTACTTC
NA TRBJ2-1 TRBV15 TRBD2 CATSLLSSGYNEQFF TGTGCCACCAGCTTGTTGTCTAGCGGTTACAATGAGCAGTTCTTC
NA TRBJ1-4 TRBV3-1 TRBD1 CASSLRQGRSEKLFF TGTGCCAGCAGCCTCAGACAGGGTCGGAGTGAAAAACTGTTTTTT
NA TRBJ2-7 TRBV29-1 NA CSVERGYEQYF TGCAGCGTTGAAAGAGGATACGAGCAGTACTTC
many TRBJ2-1 TRBV7-2 NA CASSLGEGVEQFF TGTGCCAGCAGCCTGGGGGAAGGGGTTGAGCAGTTCTTC
few TRBJ2-4 TRBV3-1 NA CASSQTGLLAKNIQYF TGTGCCAGCAGCCAGACGGGACTTTTAGCCAAAAACATTCAGTACTTC
NA TRBJ1-2 TRBV13 TRBD1 CASSEIDRGVGGYTF TGTGCCAGCAGCGAGATCGACAGGGGCGTCGGTGGCTACACCTTC
NA TRBJ2-2 TRBV24-1 NA CATSDAESNTGELFF TGTGCCACCAGTGACGCAGAGTCGAACACCGGGGAGCTGTTTTTT
NA TRBJ1-5 TRBV2 NA CASSDNYSNQPQHF TGTGCCAGCAGTGACAACTATAGCAATCAGCCCCAGCATTTT
few TRBJ1-6 TRBV20-1 NA CSARAKTDSPLHF TGCAGTGCTAGAGCAAAGACAGATTCACCCCTCCACTTT